One TCR beta chain is described in this entry. Original handling: Estimation of nucleated cell counts was performed using reference gene primer amplification. Repertoires were generated with immunoSEQ multiplex PCR, while TCRdb's copy carries only in-frame clones and drops some. Clone size and the V and J calls come from that table; the DNA yielded D and trimming. The repertoire holds some 250,000 clones, with approximately 84% as singletons. The data are from a study of blood T cell repertoires in COVID-19. About the study: T cells, B-cell-depleted T cells, or PBMCs provided the cDNA or gDNA that served as material.

The germline V gene encodes CDR1 LGHDT and CDR2 YNNKEL (reference sequence). Trimming took off 0 bases at V and 2 bases at J, with 11 bases between the two ends. The CDR3 runs 15 residues. This clonotype was sampled from a woman in her 30s who had recovered from COVID-19. The material sequenced was peripheral blood. The chain is built from TRBV3-1 (or the pseudogene TRBV3-2) and TRBJ2-7; weak D call: TRBD1 (6 bases). The DNA for the CDR3 is TGTGCCAGCAGCCAAGACAGGGGTGCAACCTACGAGCAGTACTTC. Its translation: CASSQDRGATYEQYF.